One and the same sample provided the 5 T cell receptor beta chains below, sequenced in a study of CD8 T cells in ankylosing spondylitis. General study points: A motif in TCR beta, a set of eight highly homologous variants, appeared characteristic of ankylosing spondylitis blood.

Their specific antigens are unknown. MiXCR was run by TCRdb on the 5' RACE reads, yielding one entry per CDR3 protein. This table holds about 700,000 distinct CDR3 sequences, around a fifth found once. Sequenced: blood, either unsorted or a sorted T cell fraction (not recorded which). The receptors originated from a male donor with ankylosing spondylitis.

This clonotype has a count of ten or more. The V call is TRBV20-1, the J call TRBJ1-3; D gene uncertain. CDR3 length: 15 residues. Germline lookup yields CDR1 DFQATT and CDR2 SNEGSKA (reference sequence). V was clipped by 6 bases and J by 0 bases, with 15 bases between them. CDR3 in DNA: TGCAGTGCCCAGGCGGCGGTAGGCTCTGGAAACACCATATATTTT. Residues: CSAQAAVGSGNTIYF.

J is TRBJ2-2 and V is TRBV19, with unresolved D. CDR1 LNHDA and CDR2 SQIVND come from the germline V gene (reference sequence). The CDR3 contains 13 residues. V gave up 7 bases and J gave up 2 bases, with 8 bases separating them. The CDR3: CASIMVNTGELFF. The CDR3 DNA reads TGTGCCAGTATAATGGTTAACACCGGGGAGCTGTTTTTT.

The table lists this clonotype with a few counts. The CDR3 bases are TGTGCCAGCAGTTGGCAGGGGGTCTACGAGCAGTACTTC. This gives the protein CASSWQGVYEQYF. The chain joins TRBV6-2 or TRBV6-3 to TRBJ2-7, with 7 positions matching TRBD1. The germline V gene encodes CDR1 MNHEY and CDR2 SVGEGT. The J segment lost 3 bases and the V segment lost 4 bases, leaving 3 bases of the junction unmatched. The CDR3 totals 13 residues.

The gene calls are TRBV5-1 and TRBJ2-1; 8 bases align to TRBD2. V was pared by 0 bases and J by 2 bases, with 1 base of the junction left unmatched. Germline CDR1 and CDR2: SGHRS and YFSETQ. The CDR3 consists of 15 residues. This CDR3 reads CASSLAAGAYNEQFF. For the CDR3, the DNA is TGCGCCAGCAGCTTGGCAGCGGGGGCCTACAATGAGCAGTTCTTC.

This clonotype showed up just a few times. The V call is TRBV5-1, the J call TRBJ2-1; D might be TRBD2 (5 bases). V lost 3 bases to trimming and J lost 8 bases, with 18 bases between them. The length of the CDR3 is 15 residues. In germline, CDR1 is SGHRS, CDR2 YFSETQ. CDR3 nucleotides: TGCGCCAGCAGCTCCCTCGGGGAGTTGATGGATGAGCAGTTCTTC. Translating gives CASSSLGELMDEQFF.